This TCR beta chain was retrieved from a study of neurological immune-mediated disorders. General study points: The study found the most TCR clonal expansion in HTLV-1-associated myelopathy and the least in multiple sclerosis, below healthy controls.

There are many counts of this clonotype. Its antigen remains unidentified. From germline, CDR1 is DFQATT and CDR2 SNEGSKA (reference sequence). The length of the CDR3 is 15 residues. The V and J ends lost 3 bases and 6 bases, in that order; junction bases with no gene match: 13. TCRdb passed the 5' RACE reads through MiXCR, listing each CDR3 protein once. The sample consists of about 46,000 distinct CDR3 sequences, 10% of them appearing once. This sequence was found in a man between 70 and 80 years old with HTLV-1-associated myelopathy (HAM/TSP). Sequenced input: PBMCs. The chain is built from TRBV20-1 and TRBJ2-5; 7 bases are shared with TRBD2. The CDR3 loop reads CSASLAGDRGQTQYF. In nucleotides, the CDR3 is TGCAGTGCTAGTCTGGCGGGAGATAGAGGGCAGACCCAGTACTTC.